The 11 T cell receptor beta chains in this list originate from one sample, sequenced in a study of identifying expanded T cells in peripheral blood. Method: immunoSEQ multiplex PCR; TCRdb's copy keeps in-frame clones and lacks some. The repertoire includes over 75,000 clones, around 89% of them detected once, and approximately 4% sits in the top ten. The sequencing sample was made of blood. Receptors originate from a person between 18 and 69 years old in good health.

The rearrangement links TRBV10-2 to TRBJ1-3; D ambiguous. The germline V gene has CDR1 WSHSY and CDR2 SAAADI. This CDR3 is 15 amino acids long. V dropped 3 bases and J dropped 0 bases, with 9 bases sitting between them. CDR3 protein: CASSEGSASGNTIYF. CDR3 coding DNA: TGCGCCAGCAGTGAAGGTTCAGCCTCTGGAAACACCATATATTTT.

This chain connects TRBV6-6 to TRBJ2-2, with 12 bases aligning to TRBD2. This CDR3 is built from 16 residues. The germline V gene has CDR1 MNHNY and CDR2 SVGAGI (reference sequence). The V gene end was trimmed by 7 bases and the J gene end by 2 bases; junction bases not matched to a gene: 5. The CDR3 DNA reads TGTGCCAGCAACGCACTAGCGGGAGGAAACACCGGGGAGCTGTTTTTT. It is translated as CASNALAGGNTGELFF.

About this clone itself: Other nucleotide sequences from this sample produce the same CDR3. The chain carries TRBV7-2 and TRBJ1-2; 10 positions match TRBD1. Germline trimming cut 2 bases from V and 8 bases from J; bases unmatched to any gene: 8. The CDR3 runs 15 residues. CDR1 is SGHTA and CDR2 is FQGNSA in the germline V gene. CDR3 DNA sequence: TGTGCCAGCAGCTTAAGGACAGGGGGGCGTGGGGGCTACACCTTC. Protein sequence: CASSLRTGGRGGYTF.

This chain links TRBV28 with TRBJ2-7; 9 nucleotides match TRBD1. CDR3 size: 16 residues. V dropped 7 bases and J dropped 5; count of bases not matched to a gene: 15. CDR1 and CDR2 (germline): MDHEN, SYDVKM. CDR3 nucleotide sequence: TGTGCCAGCATCGCCGCAACAGGGGGCGATATGAACGAGCAGTACTTC. The encoded protein is CASIAATGGDMNEQYF.

The chain has TRBV30 and TRBJ1-1, with D perhaps TRBD1 (5 bases). The CDR3 has 14 amino acids. Germline V gene lookup returns CDR1 GTSNPN and CDR2 SVGIG (reference sequence). V was trimmed by 0 bases and J by 0 bases, leaving 8 bases between them. The CDR3 nucleotides read TGTGCCTGGAGTGTACGGGGGATGAACACTGAAGCTTTCTTT. Protein sequence: CAWSVRGMNTEAFF.

This clone has a handful of counts. The V call is TRBV20-1, the J call TRBJ1-2; D uncertain. Looked up from germline, CDR1 is DFQATT and CDR2 is SNEGSKA (reference sequence). This CDR3 region has 11 residues. The V and J ends lost 5 bases and 7 bases respectively, with 11 bases between them. The CDR3 is CSAPTGGGYTF. DNA for the CDR3: TGCAGTGCTCCAACCGGAGGTGGCTACACCTTC.

CDR3 protein: CAFNSGRETQYF. DNA of the CDR3: TGTGCCTTCAACAGTGGACGAGAGACCCAGTACTTC. The gene calls are TRBV30 and TRBJ2-5; D is uncertain. Germline values: CDR1 GTSNPN, CDR2 SVGIG (reference sequence). V lost 7 bases and J 4 bases, leaving 13 bases between the germline ends. The CDR3 sequence is 12 residues long. Full variable domain (outside the CDR3, taken from reference TRBV30 and TRBJ2-5): SQTIHQWPATLVQPVGSPLSLECTVEGTSNPNLYWYRQAAGRGLQLLFYSVGIGQISSEVPQNLSASRPQDRQFILSSKKLLLSDSGFYLCAFNSGRETQYFGPGTRLLVL.

The chain joins TRBV7-9 to TRBJ2-7, with 8 positions matching TRBD1. The germline CDR1 and CDR2 sequences are SEHNR and FQNEAQ (reference sequence). The CDR3 runs 15 residues. V was clipped by 5 bases and J by 6 bases; unmatched bases: 12. The CDR3 is CASSGWWQGASEQYF. CDR3 sequence (DNA): TGTGCCAGCAGCGGGTGGTGGCAGGGGGCGTCCGAGCAGTACTTC.

The chain employs TRBV21-1 and TRBJ1-1; the D call in the table, TRBD1, was not verified against the DNA. TRBV21-1 represents a pseudogene. This CDR3 has 15 residues. The chain's CDR3 is CASSKGRDTVTEAFF. The CDR3 DNA is TGTGCCAGCAGCAAAGGAAGGGACACGGTAACTGAAGCTTTCTTT.

This chain uses TRBV6-1 with TRBJ2-2; 10 bases map to TRBD1. This CDR3 is 14 amino acids long. After removal of 7 bases from V and 6 bases from J, the junction contained 5 bases not matched to a gene. Germline assignment: CDR1 MNHNS and CDR2 SASEGT. The CDR3 region has the DNA TGTGCCAGCATTAAGACAGGGGGCGCCGGGGAGCTGTTTTTT. Its protein product is CASIKTGGAGELFF.

This clone appeared once. The V and J genes are TRBV6-5 and TRBJ2-4; 7 bases agree with TRBD2. Germline lookup yields CDR1 MNHEY and CDR2 SVGAGI. J gave up 8 bases and V 4 bases, and 5 bases lay outside the gene matches. This CDR3 spans 13 amino acids. This CDR3 reads CASSFQGGDIQYF. The CDR3 DNA is TGTGCCAGCAGTTTTCAGGGAGGGGACATTCAGTACTTC.